These 2 T cell receptor beta chains came from one sample sequenced in a study of OX40 agonist ivuxolimab in advanced cancers. Repertoires were generated with immunoSEQ multiplex PCR, while TCRdb's copy carries only in-frame clones and drops some. This repertoire shows 18,000 or so clones, approximately 77% found once; its top ten account for 24%. The sample was CD4+ or CD8+ T cells sorted from blood, taken in a trial of the OX40 agonist ivuxolimab. These receptors were obtained from an adult with an advanced solid tumor such as melanoma, head and neck, liver or kidney cancer.

The V and J genes are TRBV7-9 and TRBJ2-1, with D perhaps TRBD1 (6 bases). The CDR3 is made up of 15 amino acids. Trimming pared 5 bases from V and 0 bases from J, leaving 11 bases between. Germline lookup yields CDR1 SEHNR and CDR2 FQNEAQ (reference sequence). CDR3 DNA: TGTGCCAGCAGCCTAGACAGGACCTCCTACAATGAGCAGTTCTTC. Translating it yields CASSLDRTSYNEQFF.

The gene calls are TRBV2 and TRBJ1-5; D is unclear. There are 15 residues in the CDR3. The ends were cut back, 2 bases at V and 4 bases at J, with 12 bases in the middle. Looked up from germline, CDR1 is SNHLY and CDR2 is FYNNEI. The CDR3 region has the DNA TGTGCCAGCAGTGAATTCCTGATTACGAATCAGCCCCAGCATTTT. It yields the protein CASSEFLITNQPQHF.